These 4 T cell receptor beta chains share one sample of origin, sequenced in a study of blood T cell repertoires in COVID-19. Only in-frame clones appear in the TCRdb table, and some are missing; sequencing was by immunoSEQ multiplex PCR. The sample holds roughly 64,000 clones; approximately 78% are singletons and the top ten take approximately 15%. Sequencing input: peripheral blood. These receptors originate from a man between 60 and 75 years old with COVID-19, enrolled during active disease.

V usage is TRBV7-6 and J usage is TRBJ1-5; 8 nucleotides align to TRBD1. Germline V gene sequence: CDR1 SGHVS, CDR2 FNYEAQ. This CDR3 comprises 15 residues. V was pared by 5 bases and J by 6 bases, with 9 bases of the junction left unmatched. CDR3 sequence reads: CASSLGGQASQPQHF. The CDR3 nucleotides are TGTGCCAGCAGCCTCGGGGGACAGGCTTCTCAGCCCCAGCATTTT.

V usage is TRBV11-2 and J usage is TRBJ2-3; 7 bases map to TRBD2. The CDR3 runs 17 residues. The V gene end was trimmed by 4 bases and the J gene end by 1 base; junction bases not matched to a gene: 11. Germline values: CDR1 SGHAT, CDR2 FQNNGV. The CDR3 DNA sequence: TGTGCCAGCAGCTCGCTTTTGGGGGGGGGAGGCACAGATACGCAGTATTTT. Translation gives CASSSLLGGGGTDTQYF.

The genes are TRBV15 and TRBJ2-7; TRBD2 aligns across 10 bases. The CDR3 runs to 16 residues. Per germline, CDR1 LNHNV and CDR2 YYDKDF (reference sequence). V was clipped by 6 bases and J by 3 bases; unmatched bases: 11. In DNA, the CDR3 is TGTGCCACCAGTTCTAGCGGGAGCGTAAAGCGCTACGAGCAGTACTTC. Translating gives CATSSSGSVKRYEQYF. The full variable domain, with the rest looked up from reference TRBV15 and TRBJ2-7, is DAMVIQNPRYQVTQFGKPVTLSCSQTLNHNVMYWYQQKSSQAPKLLFHYYDKDFNNEADTPDNFQSRRPNTSFCFLDIRSPGLGDTAMYLCATSSSGSVKRYEQYFGPGTRLTVT.

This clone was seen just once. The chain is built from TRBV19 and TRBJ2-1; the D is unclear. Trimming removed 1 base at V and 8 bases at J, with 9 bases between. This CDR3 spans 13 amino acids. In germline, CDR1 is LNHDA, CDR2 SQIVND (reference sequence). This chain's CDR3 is CASSIGGGYEQFF. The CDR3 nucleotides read TGTGCCAGTAGTATAGGTGGCGGTTATGAGCAGTTCTTC.